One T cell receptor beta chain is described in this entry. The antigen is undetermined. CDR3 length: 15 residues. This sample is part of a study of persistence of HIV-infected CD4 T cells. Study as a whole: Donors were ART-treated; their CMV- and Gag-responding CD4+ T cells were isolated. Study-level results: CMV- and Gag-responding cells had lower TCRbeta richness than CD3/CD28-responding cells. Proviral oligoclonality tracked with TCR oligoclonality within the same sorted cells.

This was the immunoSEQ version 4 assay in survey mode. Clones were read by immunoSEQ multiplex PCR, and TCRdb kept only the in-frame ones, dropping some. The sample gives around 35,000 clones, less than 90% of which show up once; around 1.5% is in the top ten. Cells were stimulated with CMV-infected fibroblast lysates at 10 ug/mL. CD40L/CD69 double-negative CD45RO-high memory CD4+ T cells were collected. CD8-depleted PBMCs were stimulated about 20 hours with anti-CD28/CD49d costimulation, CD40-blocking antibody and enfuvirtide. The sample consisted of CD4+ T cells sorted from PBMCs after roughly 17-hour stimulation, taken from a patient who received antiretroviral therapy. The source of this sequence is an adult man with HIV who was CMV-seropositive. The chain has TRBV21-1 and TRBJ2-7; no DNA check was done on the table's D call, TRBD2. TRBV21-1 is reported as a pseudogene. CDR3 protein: CASSNSGASSYEQYF. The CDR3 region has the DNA TGTGCCAGCAGCAACAGCGGGGCGAGCTCCTACGAGCAGTACTTC.